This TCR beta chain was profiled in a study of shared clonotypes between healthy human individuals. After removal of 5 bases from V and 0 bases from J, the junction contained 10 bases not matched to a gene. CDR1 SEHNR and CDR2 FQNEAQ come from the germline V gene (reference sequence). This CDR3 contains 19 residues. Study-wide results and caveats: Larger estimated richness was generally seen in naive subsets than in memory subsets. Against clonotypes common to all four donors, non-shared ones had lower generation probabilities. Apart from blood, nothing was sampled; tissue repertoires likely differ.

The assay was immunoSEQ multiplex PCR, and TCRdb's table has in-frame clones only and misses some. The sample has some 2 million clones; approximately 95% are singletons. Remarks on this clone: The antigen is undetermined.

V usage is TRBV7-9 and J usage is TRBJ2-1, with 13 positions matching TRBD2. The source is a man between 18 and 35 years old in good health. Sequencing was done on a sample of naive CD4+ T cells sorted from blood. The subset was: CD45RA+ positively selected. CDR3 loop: CASSPYGTSGTGSYNEQFF. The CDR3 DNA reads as TGTGCCAGCAGCCCATACGGGACTAGCGGGACAGGCTCCTACAATGAGCAGTTCTTC.